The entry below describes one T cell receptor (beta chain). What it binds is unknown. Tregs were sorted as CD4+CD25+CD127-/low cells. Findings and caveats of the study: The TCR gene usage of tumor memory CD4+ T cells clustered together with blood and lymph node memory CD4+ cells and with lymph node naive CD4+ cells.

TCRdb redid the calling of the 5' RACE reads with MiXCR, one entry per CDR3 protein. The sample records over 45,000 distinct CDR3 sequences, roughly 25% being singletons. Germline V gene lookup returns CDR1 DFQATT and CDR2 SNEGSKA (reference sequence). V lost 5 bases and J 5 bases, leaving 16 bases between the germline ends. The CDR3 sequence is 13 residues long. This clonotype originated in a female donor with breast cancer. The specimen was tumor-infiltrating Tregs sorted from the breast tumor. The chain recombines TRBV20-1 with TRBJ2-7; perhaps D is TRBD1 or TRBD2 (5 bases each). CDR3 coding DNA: TGCAGTGCTCCCCCCCCCGGGACGAACGAGCAGTACTTC. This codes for CSAPPPGTNEQYF.